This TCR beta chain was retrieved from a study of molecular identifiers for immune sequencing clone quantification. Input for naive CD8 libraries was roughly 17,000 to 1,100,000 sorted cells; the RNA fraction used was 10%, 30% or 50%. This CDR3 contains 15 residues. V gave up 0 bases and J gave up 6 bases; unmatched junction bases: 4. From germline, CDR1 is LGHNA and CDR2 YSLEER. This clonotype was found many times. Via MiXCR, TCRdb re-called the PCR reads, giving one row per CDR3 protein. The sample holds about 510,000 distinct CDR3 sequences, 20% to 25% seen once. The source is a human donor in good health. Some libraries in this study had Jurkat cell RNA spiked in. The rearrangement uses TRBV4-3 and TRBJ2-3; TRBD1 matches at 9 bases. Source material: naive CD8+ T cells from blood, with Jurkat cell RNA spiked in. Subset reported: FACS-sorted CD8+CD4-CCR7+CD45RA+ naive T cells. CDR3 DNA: TGCGCCAGCAGCCAAGATGACAGGGGGTACGATACGCAGTATTTT. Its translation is CASSQDDRGYDTQYF.